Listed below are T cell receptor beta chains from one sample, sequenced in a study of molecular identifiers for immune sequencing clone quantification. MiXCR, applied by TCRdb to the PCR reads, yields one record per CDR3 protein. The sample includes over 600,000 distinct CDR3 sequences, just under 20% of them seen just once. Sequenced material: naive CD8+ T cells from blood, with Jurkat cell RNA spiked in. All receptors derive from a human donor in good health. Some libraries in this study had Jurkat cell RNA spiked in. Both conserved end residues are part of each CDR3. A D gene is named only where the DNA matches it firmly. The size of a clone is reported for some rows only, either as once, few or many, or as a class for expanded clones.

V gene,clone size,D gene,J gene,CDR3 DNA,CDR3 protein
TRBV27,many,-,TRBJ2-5,TGTGCCAGCAGTCGAACCACCCTGGAGACCCAGTACTTC,CASSRTTLETQYF
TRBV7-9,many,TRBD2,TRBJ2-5,TGTGCCAGCAGCTTAGCCGCGGGACTAGCGGGACCCTCCCAAGAGACCCAGTACTTC,CASSLAAGLAGPSQETQYF
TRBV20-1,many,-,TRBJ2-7,TGCAGTGCTGAACCTGGATTAAGAAACAGAGAGCAGTACTTC,CSAEPGLRNREQYF
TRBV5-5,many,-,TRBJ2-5,TGTGCCAGCAGCTTGGCCGGGACTCAAGGGGAGACCCAGTACTTC,CASSLAGTQGETQYF
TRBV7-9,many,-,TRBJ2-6,TGTGCCAGCAGCCCCCGGGACGGACTCTCTGGGGCCAACGTCCTGACTTTC,CASSPRDGLSGANVLTF
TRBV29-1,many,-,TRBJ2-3,TGCAGCGTTGAGAAAATTGGGGACGAGCAGTATTTT,CSVEKIGDEQYF
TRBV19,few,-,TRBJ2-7,TGTGCCAGTAGTCCGCGGAGTGTCTACGAGCAGTACTTC,CASSPRSVYEQYF
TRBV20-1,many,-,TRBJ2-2,TGCAGTGCTAGACTCCGGGACACTAACACCGGGGAGCTGTTTTTT,CSARLRDTNTGELFF
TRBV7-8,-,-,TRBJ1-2,TGTGCCAGCAGCCTTACCAGGGACGTGAGGTTTGGCTACACCTTC,CASSLTRDVRFGYTF
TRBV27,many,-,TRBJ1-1,TGTGCCAGCAGAGGAGGGACGAAAGCTTTCTTT,CASRGGTKAFF
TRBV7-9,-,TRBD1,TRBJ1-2,TGTGCCAGCAGCTTATCAGACAGGGGAGCTATTTTC,CASSLSDRGAIF
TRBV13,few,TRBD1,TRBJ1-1,TGTGCCAGCAGCCGACAGACAGGGGCCGGCACTGAAGCTTTCTTT,CASSRQTGAGTEAFF
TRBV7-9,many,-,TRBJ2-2,TGTGCCAGCAGCTCAAACGGGGGCTTTCCCGGGGAGCTGTTTTTT,CASSSNGGFPGELFF
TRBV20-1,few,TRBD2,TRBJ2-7,TGCAGTGCCCCCCCACCCGTTGACGGGAGGCTCTCCTACGAGCAGTACTTC,CSAPPPVDGRLSYEQYF
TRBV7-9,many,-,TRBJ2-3,TGTGCCAGCAGACAGTCCTCACGCACAGATACGCAGTATTTT,CASRQSSRTDTQYF
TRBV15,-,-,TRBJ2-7,TGTGCCACCAGCGGGGGACTTTCTAGCTACGAGCAGTACTTC,CATSGGLSSYEQYF
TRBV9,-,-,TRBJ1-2,TGTGCCAGCAGCGAGGGGGACCATGGTGGCTACACCTTC,CASSEGDHGGYTF
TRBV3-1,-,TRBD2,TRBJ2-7,TGTGCCAGCGGCCGCCTAGCGGGACAAAATTGGGAGCAGTACTTC,CASGRLAGQNWEQYF
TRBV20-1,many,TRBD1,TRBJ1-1,TGCAGTGCTAGACCGACACAGGGGGTAATGAACACTGAAGCTTTCTTT,CSARPTQGVMNTEAFF
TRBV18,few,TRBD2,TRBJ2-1,TGTGCCAGCTCACCTCCTAGCGGGGGGGGGGACTACAATGAGCAGTTCTTC,CASSPPSGGGDYNEQFF
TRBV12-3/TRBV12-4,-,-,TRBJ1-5,TGTGCCAGCAGTTTTGGGTTGGGGGGAGGGTCCCAGCATTTT,CASSFGLGGGSQHF
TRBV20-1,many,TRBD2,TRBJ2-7,TGCAGTGCTAGAGATATTAGTTCGGGGGGACTGATCTACGAGCAGTACTTC,CSARDISSGGLIYEQYF
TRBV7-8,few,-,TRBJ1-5,TGTGCCAGCAGCCAATTAGAGGAGGGTCCGTATAGCAATCAGCCCCAGCATTTT,CASSQLEEGPYSNQPQHF
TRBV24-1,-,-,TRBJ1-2,TGTGCCACCAGTGCGGGGGCCGGAGGGGAGACCTATGGCTACACCTTC,CATSAGAGGETYGYTF
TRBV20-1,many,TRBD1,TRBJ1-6,TGCAGTGCTACGGCGCTCGGGACAGGTCCTAATTCACCCCTCCACTTT,CSATALGTGPNSPLHF
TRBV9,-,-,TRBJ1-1,TGTGCCAGCAGCGTAGGCAGGGATGGATGGACTGAAGCTTTCTTT,CASSVGRDGWTEAFF
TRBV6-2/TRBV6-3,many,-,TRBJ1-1,TGTGCCAGCCGACCAACTATTTGGGTCCCGGGGGGCACTGAAGCTTTCTTT,CASRPTIWVPGGTEAFF
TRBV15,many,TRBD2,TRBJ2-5,TGTGCCACCAGCCGCGGACTAGCGGGAGTCGAAGAGACCCAGTACTTC,CATSRGLAGVEETQYF
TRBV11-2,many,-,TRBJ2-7,TGTGCCAGCAGCTTAGCAGCGTGGACAGCCTACGAGCAGTACTTC,CASSLAAWTAYEQYF
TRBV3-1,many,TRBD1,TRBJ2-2,TGTGCCAGCAGCCCAGGGACAGGGTTTGACGGGGAGCTGTTTTTT,CASSPGTGFDGELFF
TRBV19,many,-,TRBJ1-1,TGTGCCAGTCGCCCAAGGGACGCCCACCCCGAAGCTTTCTTT,CASRPRDAHPEAFF
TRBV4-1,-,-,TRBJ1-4,TGCGCCAGCAGCCGGTCAGTGGGGAGAACGAATGAAAAACTGTTTTTT,CASSRSVGRTNEKLFF